These 31 T cell receptor beta chains were sequenced from one sample in a study of response to subunit inactivated influenza vaccine. From the RT-PCR reads, TCRdb called clonotypes with MiXCR, one entry per CDR3 protein. The sample lists hundreds of thousands of distinct CDR3 sequences, 13% seen once, with approximately 14% in the top ten. The specimen comprised PBMCs from blood, sampled about 40 days after vaccination. These receptors were obtained from a man aged 50-59 years who received an inactivated influenza vaccine.

The chain recombines TRBV6-1 with TRBJ2-5; D unresolved. Germline-derived CDR1 and CDR2 are MNHNS and SASEGT. Trimming cost V 4 bases and J 7 bases, with 13 bases left between them. This CDR3 comprises 13 residues. The CDR3 region is CASSASASRTQYF. CDR3 nucleotides: TGTGCCAGCAGTGCATCGGCCTCCCGGACCCAGTACTTC.

This rearrangement joins TRBV11-2 to TRBJ2-2; maybe TRBD2 (5 bases). The V end lost 5 bases, the J end lost 7 bases, and 11 bases lay between the germline ends. CDR3 length equals 13 residues. CDR1 and CDR2 from the germline V gene are SGHAT and FQNNGV. The chain's CDR3 is CASSPRGFGELFF. For the CDR3, the DNA is TGTGCCAGCAGCCCACGCGGGTTCGGGGAGCTGTTTTTT.

The CDR3 loop reads CRPLQRERYNEQFF. CDR3 sequence (DNA): TGCAGACCACTCCAGCGGGAGAGGTACAATGAGCAGTTCTTC. The V gene is TRBV20-1, the J gene TRBJ2-1, with 8 bases matching TRBD2. Germline lookup yields CDR1 DFQATT and CDR2 SNEGSKA (reference sequence). CDR3 length equals 14 residues.

The chain has TRBV6-5 and TRBJ2-5, with D perhaps given as TRBD1 or TRBD2 (5 bases each). CDR3 length: 14 amino acids. CDR1 is MNHEY and CDR2 is SVGAGI in the germline V gene. The V and J ends lost 0 bases and 5 bases respectively, with 10 bases between them. CDR3 DNA sequence: TGTGCCAGCAGTTACTCCGTGGGGGTGGAGACCCAGTACTTC. Its translation: CASSYSVGVETQYF.

There are many counts of this clonotype. This chain uses TRBV19 with TRBJ2-7, with TRBD2 identical over 12 bases. Unmatched junction bases numbered 3, after V lost 5 bases and J lost 4 bases. CDR3 size: 14 residues. CDR1 is LNHDA, CDR2 SQIVND, per germline (reference sequence). Written as DNA, the CDR3 is TGTGCCAGTAGTCGGACTAGCGGGGTTTACGAGCAGTACTTC. The encoded protein is CASSRTSGVYEQYF.

This clonotype was observed a few times. The rearrangement links TRBV5-1 to TRBJ2-3; a weak D match, TRBD2 (5 bases). Germline values: CDR1 SGHRS, CDR2 YFSETQ. With 0 bases removed from V and 2 bases from J, the gap between germline ends came to 10 bases. The CDR3 consists of 15 residues. As DNA, the CDR3 is TGCGCCAGCAGCTTGGAGTCGACTAACACAGATACGCAGTATTTT. Translated, it gives CASSLESTNTDTQYF.

At least ten counts were recorded for this clonotype. The chain links TRBV7-2 to TRBJ1-5; 10 bases are a match to TRBD1. The CDR3 spans 15 residues. J lost 1 base, V lost 5 bases, and 2 bases had no gene match. Germline V gene lookup returns CDR1 SGHTA and CDR2 FQGNSA. Here the CDR3 DNA reads TGTGCCAGCAGCCCGGGACAGGGGAGCAATCAGCCCCAGCATTTT. This sequence encodes CASSPGQGSNQPQHF.

The gene calls are TRBV7-2 and TRBJ1-5, with a tentative D call TRBD1 (5 bases). The CDR3 sequence is 14 residues long. The V and J ends lost 5 bases and 6 bases respectively, with 14 bases between them. Germline assignment: CDR1 SGHTA and CDR2 FQGNSA. CDR3 coding DNA: TGTGCCAGCAGCCTTACAGGAACCCCTCAGCCCCAGCATTTT. Translated: CASSLTGTPQPQHF.

The chain recombines TRBV5-1 with TRBJ2-7, with TRBD2 matching over 7 bases. This CDR3 has 14 residues. V lost 5 bases and J lost 5; bases outside the gene matches: 10. CDR1 is SGHRS, CDR2 YFSETQ, per germline. CDR3 DNA sequence: TGCGCCAGCAGAGCCCCGGGGGGACTGAACGAGCAGTACTTC. Translation gives CASRAPGGLNEQYF.

The chain links TRBV20-1 to TRBJ2-5; TRBD2 agrees at 9 bases. This CDR3 region has 15 residues. Germline V gives CDR1 DFQATT, CDR2 SNEGSKA (reference sequence). V gave up 6 bases and J gave up 1 base; unmatched junction bases: 9. CDR3 sequence: CSALRLAGSQETQYF. In DNA form, the CDR3 reads TGCAGTGCCCTCCGGCTAGCGGGATCCCAAGAGACCCAGTACTTC.

This clonotype was detected many times. The chain employs TRBV12-3 or TRBV12-4 and TRBJ2-2; no definite D call. V dropped 6 bases and J dropped 1 base, with 6 bases sitting between them. This CDR3 has 13 residues. The CDR3 reads CASSNRNTGELFF. The CDR3 coding sequence is TGTGCCAGCAGCAACAGGAACACCGGGGAGCTGTTTTTT.

This clonotype was detected ten times or more. This rearrangement joins TRBV5-5 to TRBJ2-7; TRBD1 matches at 8 bases. The germline V gene has CDR1 SGHKS and CDR2 YYEKEE (reference sequence). CDR3 size: 15 residues. V gave up 2 bases and J gave up 2 bases; unmatched junction bases: 6. This chain's CDR3 is CASSLHGQGAYEQYF. CDR3 nucleotide sequence: TGTGCCAGCAGCTTACATGGACAGGGTGCCTACGAGCAGTACTTC.

The sample holds many counts of this clonotype. The chain combines TRBV6-5 with TRBJ2-1; either TRBD1 or TRBD2 may fit D (6 bases each). V lost 4 bases and J lost 2, with 12 bases in between. The CDR3 has 15 residues. CDR1 and CDR2 from the germline V gene are MNHEY and SVGAGI. The CDR3 DNA sequence: TGTGCCAGCAGTTGGGGGGACATCCCCTACAATGAGCAGTTCTTC. As protein: CASSWGDIPYNEQFF.

J is TRBJ1-1 and V is TRBV29-1; D is unresolved. Germline-derived CDR1 and CDR2 are SQVTM and ANQGSEA. Trimming stripped 4 bases from V and 0 bases from J, with 12 bases between. This CDR3 has 14 amino acids. CDR3 residues: CSVAYSVMNTEAFF. For the CDR3, the DNA is TGCAGCGTTGCCTACAGTGTAATGAACACTGAAGCTTTCTTT.

The chain joins TRBV4-1 to TRBJ2-1, with D unresolved. The CDR3 totals 15 residues. Germline V gene lookup returns CDR1 MGHRA and CDR2 YSYEKL. Trimming removed 0 bases at V and 8 bases at J, with 14 bases between. CDR3 protein: CASSQEPDLYYEQFF. As DNA, the CDR3 is TGCGCCAGCAGCCAAGAGCCAGATTTATACTATGAGCAGTTCTTC.

This clonotype was seen at least ten times. The chain has TRBV5-1 and TRBJ1-2; the D gene is possibly TRBD1 (6 bases). CDR1 and CDR2 from the germline V gene are SGHRS and YFSETQ. The CDR3 loop spans 14 amino acids. V was trimmed by 3 bases and J by 2 bases, leaving 11 bases between them. The CDR3 is CASSSDRLNYGYTF. Written as DNA, the CDR3 is TGCGCCAGCAGCTCGGACAGATTAAACTATGGCTACACCTTC. The whole variable domain, filled in from reference TRBV5-1 and TRBJ1-2, reads KAGVTQTPRYLIKTRGQQVTLSCSPISGHRSVSWYQQTPGQGLQFLFEYFSETQRNKGNFPGRFSGRQFSNSRSEMNVSTLELGDSALYLCASSSDRLNYGYTFGSGTRLTVV.

This clonotype was observed a few times. The chain combines TRBV20-1 with TRBJ2-7, with D possibly being TRBD1 (7 bases). In germline, CDR1 is DFQATT, CDR2 SNEGSKA (reference sequence). V lost 6 bases, J lost 2 bases, and 14 bases lay in between. The CDR3 covers 13 residues. CDR3 DNA: TGCAGTGCGGAGGGACAGAGAGCCTACGAGCAGTACTTC. Protein: CSAEGQRAYEQYF.

This clonotype showed up just a few times. J is TRBJ2-3 and V is TRBV12-3 or TRBV12-4; 7 bases are shared with TRBD2. Unmatched junction bases numbered 13, after V lost 3 bases and J lost 7 bases. This CDR3 comprises 16 residues. The CDR3 DNA reads as TGTGCCAGCAGTTTCAGTGGCGGGAGATCCACTAATACGCAGTATTTT. Residues: CASSFSGGRSTNTQYF.

A few counts support this clonotype. This rearrangement joins TRBV5-1 to TRBJ1-1; weak D call: TRBD1 (6 bases). V was trimmed by 1 base and J by 2 bases, leaving 12 bases between them. CDR3 length equals 15 residues. CDR1 SGHRS and CDR2 YFSETQ come from the germline V gene. The CDR3 here is CASSLQAGANTEAFF. CDR3 nucleotides: TGCGCCAGCAGCTTGCAAGCAGGGGCCAACACTGAAGCTTTCTTT.

V is TRBV27 and J is TRBJ2-3, with a tentative D call TRBD1 (6 bases). The CDR3 is made up of 17 amino acids. Germline-derived CDR1 and CDR2 are MNHEY and SMNVEV (reference sequence). V lost 7 bases to trimming and J lost 4 bases, with 24 bases between them. Here the CDR3 DNA reads TGTGCCAGCACCTCAAGTTGGGAACAGGGCTTATCAGATACGCAGTATTTT. It is translated as CASTSSWEQGLSDTQYF.

The CDR3 coding sequence is TGCGCCAGCAGCCAAGTGTATCAGCGGGCCTCCCCTTACAATGAGCAGTTCTTC. It yields the protein CASSQVYQRASPYNEQFF. The J gene is TRBJ2-1, the V gene TRBV4-3, with D maybe TRBD2 (6 bases). Trimming left V 1 base short and J 4 bases short, with 20 bases between. Germline CDR1 and CDR2: LGHNA and YSLEER. The CDR3 spans 18 residues.

The chain couples TRBV12-3 or TRBV12-4 to TRBJ1-2, with D perhaps matching TRBD1 (5 bases). The germline V and J ends were trimmed by 5 bases and 13 bases, with 14 bases remaining between them. The CDR3 has 11 amino acids. CDR3 DNA: TGTGCCAGCAGTCGCCGGGACGGACCCACCTTC. Protein: CASSRRDGPTF.

In this sample, this clonotype turned up a few times. The rearrangement links TRBV7-9 to TRBJ2-3, with TRBD2 identical over 12 bases. CDR1 and CDR2 (germline): SEHNR, FQNEAQ (reference sequence). The CDR3 contains 16 residues. The J segment lost 4 bases and the V segment lost 4 bases, leaving 6 bases of the junction unmatched. CDR3 sequence reads: CASSSPTSGSSDTQYF. CDR3 DNA: TGTGCCAGCAGCTCCCCGACTAGCGGGAGTTCAGATACGCAGTATTTT.

This clonotype was picked up many times. This sequence joins TRBV7-9 and TRBJ2-3; D remains ambiguous. With 3 bases removed from V and 4 bases from J, the gap between germline ends came to 5 bases. There are 12 residues in the CDR3. Germline assignment: CDR1 SEHNR and CDR2 FQNEAQ (reference sequence). CDR3 DNA sequence: TGTGCCAGCAGCTTGATCCCAGATACGCAGTATTTT. Its translation is CASSLIPDTQYF. Together with reference TRBV7-9 and TRBJ2-3, the CDR3 gives the full variable domain: DTGVSQNPRHKITKRGQNVTFRCDPISEHNRLYWYRQTLGQGPEFLTYFQNEAQLEKSRLLSDRFSAERPKGSFSTLEIQRTEQGDSAMYLCASSLIPDTQYFGPGTRLTVL.

The chain employs TRBV18 and TRBJ2-1, with 8 bases aligning to TRBD1. Unmatched junction bases numbered 14, after V lost 5 bases and J lost 5 bases. In germline, CDR1 is KGHSH, CDR2 LQKENI. The length of the CDR3 is 17 residues. Here the CDR3 DNA reads TGTGCCAGCTCAGCCAGGGGGCGCGGGTATGCGGACAATGAGCAGTTCTTC. Translated, it gives CASSARGRGYADNEQFF. The complete variable domain, with remaining parts taken from reference TRBV18 and TRBJ2-1, reads NAGVMQNPRHLVRRRGQEARLRCSPMKGHSHVYWYRQLPEEGLKFMVYLQKENIIDESGMPKERFSAEFPKEGPSILRIQQVVRGDSAAYFCASSARGRGYADNEQFFGPGTRLTVL.

The gene calls are TRBV29-1 and TRBJ1-1; 8 bases are shared with TRBD1. The CDR3 covers 14 residues. Per germline, CDR1 SQVTM and CDR2 ANQGSEA. The V segment lost 4 bases and the J segment 6 bases; nucleotides outside the gene matches: 10. This CDR3 reads CSVGTGGNLPEAFF. DNA for the CDR3: TGCAGCGTTGGTACAGGGGGAAACCTTCCTGAAGCTTTCTTT.

This clonotype was seen ten or more times. The rearrangement joins TRBV12-3 or TRBV12-4 to TRBJ2-7; the D gene is possibly TRBD2 (5 bases). V gave up 3 bases and J gave up 6 bases, with 12 bases separating them. The CDR3 loop spans 13 amino acids. In nucleotides, the CDR3 is TGTGCCAGCAGTTTTCGACTATTCTCCGAGCAGTACTTC. Protein sequence: CASSFRLFSEQYF.

For this clonotype: A clone one base away is much larger, so this may be a read error. This sequence joins TRBV19 and TRBJ1-5; 7 bases align to TRBD1. Germline V lookup: CDR1 LNHDA, CDR2 SQIVND (reference sequence). This CDR3 spans 15 amino acids. CDR3 protein: CDSSSDRAYNQPQHF. Written as DNA, the CDR3 is TGTGACAGTAGTTCCGACAGGGCGTACAATCAGCCCCAGCATTTT.

The chain couples TRBV18 to TRBJ1-1, with D tentatively TRBD1 (5 bases). Trimming took 4 bases from V and 0 from J, leaving 15 bases between them. CDR1 is KGHSH, CDR2 LQKENI, per germline. CDR3 size: 16 residues. CDR3 in amino acids: CASSRLVTGLNTEAFF. Written as DNA, the CDR3 is TGTGCCAGCTCACGACTGGTCACAGGATTGAACACTGAAGCTTTCTTT.

V gene TRBV11-2 combines with J gene TRBJ2-7; 12 bases match TRBD2. Germline V gene lookup returns CDR1 SGHAT and CDR2 FQNNGV. After removal of 1 base from V and 2 bases from J, the junction contained 6 bases not matched to a gene. CDR3 length: 17 residues. The CDR3 reads CASSLASGRARTYEQYF. For the CDR3, the DNA is TGTGCCAGCAGCTTAGCTAGCGGGAGGGCCCGGACCTACGAGCAGTACTTC.

This clonotype was seen a handful of times. V is TRBV14 and J is TRBJ2-1; no definite D call. Germline-derived CDR1 and CDR2 are SGHDN and FVKESK. V was trimmed by 2 bases and J by 1 base, leaving 15 bases between them. The CDR3 covers 17 residues. The CDR3 nucleotides read TGTGCCAGCAGCCAACTCTCACCCCTCAATTCCTACAATGAGCAGTTCTTC. This translates into CASSQLSPLNSYNEQFF.